The 27 T cell receptor beta chains reported below all come from one sample, sequenced in a study of T cell responses to AZD1222 COVID-19 vaccine. Data came from immunoSEQ multiplex PCR; TCRdb stores just in-frame clones and leaves some out. Of around 70,000 clones in the sample, 86% are singletons; the top ten hold roughly 2.4%. The material was peripheral blood, obtained on day 0 of AZD1222 vaccination. All receptors come from an adult in good health.

This chain links TRBV10-1 with TRBJ1-1; D call uncertain. V was clipped by 0 bases and J by 7 bases, with 15 bases between them. CDR3 length equals 15 residues. Germline CDR1 is WNHNN and CDR2 is SYGVQD (reference sequence). The CDR3 is CASSESTGLSGEAFF. The CDR3 coding sequence is TGCGCCAGCAGTGAGTCGACTGGGTTGTCCGGTGAAGCTTTCTTT.

This chain uses TRBV11-3 with TRBJ2-7; maybe TRBD2 (5 bases). V shed 5 bases and J shed 3 bases, with 11 bases lying between them. This CDR3 is 13 amino acids long. CDR1 and CDR2 from the germline V gene are SGHNT and YENEEA. As DNA, the CDR3 is TGTGCCAGCAGCGGGAGACCCTTCTACGAGCAGTACTTC. Its translation is CASSGRPFYEQYF.

J is TRBJ2-7 and V is TRBV3-1 (or the pseudogene TRBV3-2), with 8 bases aligning to TRBD1. This CDR3 spans 15 amino acids. V lost 0 bases to trimming and J lost 7 bases; unmatched junction nucleotides: 8. From germline, CDR1 is LGHDT and CDR2 YNNKEL (reference sequence). The CDR3 DNA is TGTGCCAGCAGCCAAGACCGGACAGGGCTAAGGGAGCAGTACTTC. Residues: CASSQDRTGLREQYF.

This clone has just one count. The genes are TRBV6-1 and TRBJ2-3; perhaps TRBD1 as D (5 bases). Trimming stripped 0 bases from V and 6 bases from J, with 16 bases between. This CDR3 is 16 amino acids long. The germline V gene has CDR1 MNHNS and CDR2 SASEGT. The CDR3 DNA follows: TGTGCCAGCAGTGAAGCTAGTAGCAGGGTCGGGGATACGCAGTATTTT. Its protein is CASSEASSRVGDTQYF.

This rearrangement joins TRBV4-1 to TRBJ2-5; 8 positions agree with TRBD2. This CDR3 contains 17 residues. The V segment lost 6 bases and the J segment 5 bases; nucleotides outside the gene matches: 17. Germline values: CDR1 MGHRA, CDR2 YSYEKL. The CDR3 spells CASSLGSGGHVDETQYF. DNA for the CDR3: TGCGCCAGCAGTTTAGGGAGCGGGGGACACGTGGATGAGACCCAGTACTTC.

The chain uses TRBV2 and TRBJ2-7, with a weak D call TRBD2 (5 bases). With 1 base removed from V and 12 bases from J, the gap between germline ends came to 13 bases. CDR3 size: 12 residues. From germline, CDR1 is SNHLY and CDR2 FYNNEI. The DNA for the CDR3 is TGTGCCAGCAGTGAAGTAGAGGGCAGTCGGTACTTC. Translation: CASSEVEGSRYF.

This clone has only a few counts. This chain joins TRBV7-2 and TRBJ1-6; no reliable D call. V was shortened by 5 bases and J by 7 bases, with 9 bases between the two germline ends. The CDR3 consists of 13 residues. Germline V CDR1 and CDR2: SGHTA, FQGNSA. In DNA form, the CDR3 reads TGTGCCAGCAGCGAAAACACGAATTCACCCCTCCACTTT. Translated: CASSENTNSPLHF.

This chain joins TRBV5-1 and TRBJ2-7, with D maybe TRBD2 (5 bases). This CDR3 has 14 amino acids. Trimming pared 3 bases from V and 2 bases from J, leaving 12 bases between. Germline CDR1 SGHRS, CDR2 YFSETQ. The chain's CDR3 is CASSSTPGTYEQYF. CDR3 nucleotides: TGCGCCAGCAGCTCAACACCGGGGACCTACGAGCAGTACTTC.

V usage is TRBV6-5 and J usage is TRBJ2-3, with D maybe TRBD1 (6 bases). The CDR3 is made up of 15 amino acids. Germline CDR1 reads MNHEY; CDR2 reads SVGAGI. V lost 5 bases and J lost 0, with 12 bases in between. The CDR3 region is CASSRDISSTDTQYF. For the CDR3, the DNA is TGTGCCAGCAGTCGGGACATCTCTAGCACAGATACGCAGTATTTT.

The chain uses TRBV27 and TRBJ1-2, with a tentative D call TRBD1 (5 bases). This CDR3 is built from 14 residues. Germline V gene sequence: CDR1 MNHEY, CDR2 SMNVEV (reference sequence). V shed 3 bases and J shed 2 bases, with 10 bases lying between them. The CDR3 protein is CASSFRDGNYGYTF. As DNA, the CDR3 is TGTGCCAGCAGTTTTCGGGACGGCAACTATGGCTACACCTTC.

This clone appeared a few times. V gene TRBV28 combines with J gene TRBJ1-2; D unclear. This CDR3 contains 13 residues. The V gene's germline CDR1 is MDHEN and CDR2 SYDVKM. V was clipped by 7 bases and J by 5 bases, with 14 bases between them. In DNA, the CDR3 is TGTGCCAGCACCCCCCGGGCCCTATATGGCTACACCTTC. It codes for CASTPRALYGYTF.

The rearrangement joins TRBV5-1 to TRBJ2-7; tentatively, D is TRBD1 (6 bases). The germline V gene encodes CDR1 SGHRS and CDR2 YFSETQ. V was pared by 6 bases and J by 5 bases, with 12 bases between. The CDR3 loop spans 12 amino acids. CDR3 nucleotide sequence: TGCGCCAGCACTGGACAGATCCACGAGCAGTACTTC. Its protein product is CASTGQIHEQYF.

This clone turned up a few times. The V and J genes are TRBV7-8 and TRBJ2-7; the match to TRBD2 covers 8 bases. With V trimmed by 5 bases and J by 4 bases, 13 bases remained unmatched. Germline V CDR1 and CDR2: SGHVS, FQNEAQ. The CDR3 covers 16 residues. CDR3 region: CASSPVSGGVVYEQYF. The CDR3 region has the DNA TGTGCCAGCAGCCCCGTGTCCGGGGGGGTAGTTTACGAGCAGTACTTC.

The rearrangement links TRBV5-1 to TRBJ1-6, with D uncertain. The germline V gene has CDR1 SGHRS and CDR2 YFSETQ. This CDR3 region has 14 residues. With 1 base removed from V and 5 bases from J, the gap between germline ends came to 7 bases. The CDR3 here is CASSLRVDNSPLHF. The CDR3, as DNA: TGCGCCAGCAGCTTGAGGGTGGATAATTCACCCCTCCACTTT. Full variable domain (remainder filled in from reference TRBV5-1 and TRBJ1-6): KAGVTQTPRYLIKTRGQQVTLSCSPISGHRSVSWYQQTPGQGLQFLFEYFSETQRNKGNFPGRFSGRQFSNSRSEMNVSTLELGDSALYLCASSLRVDNSPLHFGNGTRLTVT.

This chain connects TRBV9 to TRBJ2-1, with a tentative D call TRBD2 (5 bases). V lost 7 bases, J lost 2 bases, and 10 bases lay in between. Germline V gene sequence: CDR1 SGDLS, CDR2 YYNGEE. This CDR3 is 13 amino acids long. In DNA form, the CDR3 reads TGTGCCAGCGGGCTGGGAGCCTACAATGAGCAGTTCTTC. Translating it yields CASGLGAYNEQFF.

CDR3 sequence: CASSQECVERGATDTQYF. CDR3 coding DNA: TGTGCCAGCAGCCAAGAGTGCGTGGAGCGGGGGGCCACAGATACGCAGTATTTT. The V and J genes are TRBV3-1 (or the pseudogene TRBV3-2) and TRBJ2-3; 9 nucleotides line up with TRBD2. J gave up 2 bases and V 0 bases, and 9 bases lay outside the gene matches. This CDR3 is built from 18 residues. Germline V gene sequence: CDR1 LGHDT, CDR2 YNNKEL (reference sequence).

Note on this clone: The sample holds other DNA sequences that translate to the same CDR3. V usage is TRBV27 and J usage is TRBJ1-5; D is ambiguous. This CDR3 is 15 amino acids long. With 2 bases removed from V and 2 bases from J, the gap between germline ends came to 10 bases. CDR1 MNHEY and CDR2 SMNVEV come from the germline V gene (reference sequence). The CDR3: CASSLEGLGNQPQHF. The CDR3 DNA reads TGTGCCAGCAGTTTAGAGGGTCTCGGCAATCAGCCCCAGCATTTT.

V gene TRBV7-3 combines with J gene TRBJ2-3; the D is unclear. V was clipped by 4 bases and J by 6 bases, with 11 bases between them. The CDR3 consists of 13 residues. CDR1 SGHTA and CDR2 FQGTGA come from the germline V gene. The CDR3 sequence is CASSSMGGDTQYF. The CDR3 DNA reads as TGTGCCAGCAGCTCGATGGGTGGCGATACGCAGTATTTT.

V gene TRBV10-3 combines with J gene TRBJ1-3; D not certain. The CDR3 sequence is 16 residues long. Germline V gene lookup returns CDR1 ENHRY and CDR2 SYGVKD. The V gene lost 2 bases and the J gene lost 0 bases, with 11 bases spanning the gap. The CDR3 coding sequence is TGTGCCATCAGTGAGCCTGGCGGAAGCTCTGGAAACACCATATATTTT. Amino acid sequence: CAISEPGGSSGNTIYF.

This chain uses TRBV10-3 with TRBJ1-1; D is unresolved. The CDR3 sequence is 13 residues long. Trimming left V 2 bases short and J 1 base short, with 5 bases between. Germline V lookup: CDR1 ENHRY, CDR2 SYGVKD. The CDR3 reads CAISERQNTEAFF. CDR3 coding DNA: TGTGCCATCAGTGAGCGACAGAACACTGAAGCTTTCTTT.

The chain combines TRBV9 with TRBJ2-7; D perhaps matches TRBD1 (5 bases). V lost 1 base and J lost 7, with 12 bases in between. Germline V lookup: CDR1 SGDLS, CDR2 YYNGEE. The CDR3 has 13 residues. In DNA, the CDR3 is TGTGCCAGCAGCGTAAGAACAGGCGGTGAGCAGTACTTC. Translated: CASSVRTGGEQYF.

The V gene is TRBV7-9, the J gene TRBJ2-7; 9 bases fit TRBD1. With 5 bases clipped from V and 4 bases from J, the junction kept 6 bases outside the gene matches. This CDR3 is 14 amino acids long. CDR1 is SEHNR, CDR2 FQNEAQ, per germline (reference sequence). This CDR3 reads CASSLGTGPYEQYF. CDR3 nucleotide sequence: TGTGCCAGCAGCCTCGGGACAGGGCCTTACGAGCAGTACTTC.

This clone occurred once. This chain joins TRBV28 and TRBJ2-3; D is unresolved. The CDR3 covers 14 residues. CDR1 MDHEN and CDR2 SYDVKM come from the germline V gene. The ends were cut back, 4 bases at V and 4 bases at J, with 12 bases in the middle. This chain's CDR3 is CASSYDQLADTQYF. The DNA for the CDR3 is TGTGCCAGCAGTTACGACCAACTGGCAGATACGCAGTATTTT.

In this sample, this clone turned up a few times. The rearrangement uses TRBV20-1 and TRBJ2-5, with 8 bases aligning to TRBD1. After removal of 3 bases from V and 0 bases from J, the junction contained 9 bases not matched to a gene. From germline, CDR1 is DFQATT and CDR2 SNEGSKA (reference sequence). CDR3 length: 16 residues. The CDR3 DNA follows: TGCAGTGCTAGTGACGCCGGACAGGGAGACCAAGAGACCCAGTACTTC. Protein product: CSASDAGQGDQETQYF.

The gene calls are TRBV7-2 and TRBJ2-7; the match to TRBD1 covers 9 bases. The V gene end was trimmed by 1 base and the J gene end by 7 bases; junction bases not matched to a gene: 5. The CDR3 runs to 14 residues. Germline V gives CDR1 SGHTA, CDR2 FQGNSA. The chain's CDR3 is CASSLGTGAFEQYF. In DNA form, the CDR3 reads TGTGCCAGCAGCTTAGGGACAGGGGCCTTTGAGCAGTACTTC.

This clone was picked up one time. The genes are TRBV7-2 and TRBJ1-2; D gene unclear. Trimming took 7 bases from V and 2 from J, leaving 14 bases between them. The CDR3 contains 14 residues. Looked up from germline, CDR1 is SGHTA and CDR2 is FQGNSA. CDR3: CASTPRRENYGYTF. The CDR3 region has the DNA TGTGCCAGCACCCCCCGTAGGGAAAACTATGGCTACACCTTC.

J is TRBJ1-2 and V is TRBV24-1; 8 bases are shared with TRBD1. The J segment lost 3 bases and the V segment lost 4 bases, leaving 3 bases of the junction unmatched. Per the germline V gene, CDR1 is KGHDR and CDR2 is SFDVKD. This CDR3 contains 14 residues. The CDR3, as DNA: TGTGCCACCAGTGAAGGGGACAGGTACTATGGCTACACCTTC. Its translation is CATSEGDRYYGYTF.